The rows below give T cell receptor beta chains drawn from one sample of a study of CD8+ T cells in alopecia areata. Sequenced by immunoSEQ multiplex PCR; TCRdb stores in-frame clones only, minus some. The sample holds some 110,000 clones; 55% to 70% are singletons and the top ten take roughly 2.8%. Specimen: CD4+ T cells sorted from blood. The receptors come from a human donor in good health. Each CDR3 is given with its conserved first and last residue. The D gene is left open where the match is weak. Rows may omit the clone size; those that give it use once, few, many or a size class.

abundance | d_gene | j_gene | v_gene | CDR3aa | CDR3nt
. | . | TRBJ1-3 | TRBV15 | CATSGRDSGNTIYF | TGTGCCACCAGCGGCAGGGATTCTGGAAACACCATATATTTT
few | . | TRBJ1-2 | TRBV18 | CASSPPGVDGYTF | TGTGCCAGCTCACCGCCGGGGGTGGATGGCTACACCTTC
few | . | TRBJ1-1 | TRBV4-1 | CASSQESRDTEAFF | TGCGCCAGCAGCCAAGAGAGCAGGGACACTGAAGCTTTCTTT
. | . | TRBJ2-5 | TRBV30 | CAWRLQGVETQYF | TGTGCCTGGAGACTACAGGGTGTGGAGACCCAGTACTTC
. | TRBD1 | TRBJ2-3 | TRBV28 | CASRGQGSTDTQYF | TGTGCCAGCAGAGGACAGGGGAGCACAGATACGCAGTATTTT
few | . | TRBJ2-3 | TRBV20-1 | CSAMSSDTQYF | TGCAGTGCAATGAGCTCCGATACGCAGTATTTT
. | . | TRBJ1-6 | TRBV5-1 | CASRLEINSPLHF | TGCGCCAGCAGACTCGAGATTAATTCACCCCTCCACTTT
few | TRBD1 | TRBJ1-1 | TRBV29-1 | CSVLRDRGSAEAFF | TGCAGCGTCCTACGGGACAGGGGTAGCGCTGAAGCTTTCTTT
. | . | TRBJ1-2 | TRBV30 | CARDGNYGYTF | TGTGCCCGGGACGGGAACTATGGCTACACCTTC
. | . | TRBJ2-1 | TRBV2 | CASQVRNEQFF | TGTGCCAGCCAAGTGCGGAATGAGCAGTTCTTC
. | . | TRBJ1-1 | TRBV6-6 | CASSLQNTEAFF | TGTGCCAGCAGCCTACAGAACACTGAAGCTTTCTTT
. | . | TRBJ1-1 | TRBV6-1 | CASRGGYSRTEAFF | TGTGCCAGCCGGGGCGGCTACTCTCGGACTGAAGCTTTCTTT
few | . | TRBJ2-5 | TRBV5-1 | CASSLAPRTQETQYF | TGCGCCAGCAGCTTAGCACCCAGGACACAAGAGACCCAGTACTTC